This T cell receptor beta chain appears in the sequencing data of a study of T cell repertoires in cytomegalovirus infection. About the research overall: HLA-C-restricted CMV epitopes, recently identified, and well-studied HLA-B-restricted ones were used by the study.

This clonotype occurred a few times. Its antigen is undetermined. Findings of the study overall: The cumulative frequency of public TCR beta families identified carriers of CMV plus the relevant HLA.

TCRdb called the reads again in MiXCR, with one record for every CDR3 protein. The sample lists nearly 700,000 distinct CDR3 sequences; 33% were seen once. The V end lost 1 base, the J end lost 0 bases, and 9 bases lay between the germline ends. The CDR3 spans 15 residues. The germline gives CDR1 SNHLY, CDR2 FYNNEI. The source material was cultured PBMCs, sampled from culture after CMV antigen stimulation. J is TRBJ2-5 and V is TRBV2; D is unclear. The clonotype was recovered from a human donor in good health (CMV status not recorded). Some clones in this sample may be carry-over from other donors' samples. The CDR3 reads CASSEGRGYQETQYF. The DNA of the CDR3 is TGTGCCAGCAGTGAAGGACGAGGATACCAAGAGACCCAGTACTTC.